What follows describes a single T cell receptor (beta chain). Its specificity is not known. The data belong to a study of T cell repertoires in cytomegalovirus infection. Study overall: Newly reported HLA-C-restricted and thoroughly characterized HLA-B-restricted CMV epitopes were employed. In public TCR beta signatures, there were indications of both CMV infection and matching HLA type. Regarding the study as a whole: Cumulative public TCR beta family frequency identified CMV carriers with the relevant HLA. Within the response measured ex vivo, HLA-C-restricted CMV-specific TCR beta clonotypes were dominant.

A single record per CDR3 protein comes from TCRdb applying MiXCR to the reads. The repertoire has under 300,000 distinct CDR3 sequences, approximately 22% of them found once; the top ten carry roughly 20%. Trimming removed 1 base at V and 2 bases at J, with 15 bases between. The CDR3 has 17 amino acids. Germline CDR1 is MGHRA and CDR2 is YSYEKL. The starting material was cultured PBMCs, obtained from culture after CMV antigen stimulation. V is TRBV4-1 and J is TRBJ2-1; possibly TRBD2 for D (6 bases). This TCR derives from a human donor in good health (CMV status not recorded). Some clones in this sample may be carry-over from other donors' samples. Here the CDR3 DNA reads TGCGCCAGCAGCCAAGGGTGGGGGGAGGCAGCCTACAATGAGCAGTTCTTC. As protein: CASSQGWGEAAYNEQFF.